This TCR beta chain emerged from a study of cytomegalovirus exposure and HLA in healthy donors. Points from the study as a whole: In an earlier analysis, productive rearrangement rates for most beta V segments clustered near 87% or 30%.

Germline V gene sequence: CDR1 GTSNPN, CDR2 SVGIG (reference sequence). Trimming pared 0 bases from V and 3 bases from J, leaving 9 bases between. The CDR3 sequence is 13 residues long. The primer mix had 60 Vbeta and 13 Jbeta primers. TCRdb's table, derived via immunoSEQ multiplex PCR, lists solely in-frame clones and lacks some. The sample yields some 65,000 clones, about 78% seen once. Comment on this clone: Its matching antigen is unknown.

The V gene is TRBV30, the J gene TRBJ2-7; no clear D gene. Sequenced: PBMCs. This clonotype was sampled from a girl aged 5-17 years in good health and CMV-seropositive. The CDR3 loop is CAWSVNYHYEQYF. Written as DNA, the CDR3 is TGTGCCTGGAGTGTAAACTACCACTACGAGCAGTACTTC. The full variable domain, rest sourced from reference TRBV30 and TRBJ2-7, is SQTIHQWPATLVQPVGSPLSLECTVEGTSNPNLYWYRQAAGRGLQLLFYSVGIGQISSEVPQNLSASRPQDRQFILSSKKLLLSDSGFYLCAWSVNYHYEQYFGPGTRLTVT.